Following are 18 T cell receptor beta chains from one sample sequenced in a study of response to subunit inactivated influenza vaccine. TCRdb independently ran MiXCR on the RT-PCR reads; one entry per CDR3 protein. The sample includes some 200,000 distinct CDR3 sequences, less than 15% seen only once; the top ten take 25% to 30%. The same data also went into a second study, on T cells expressing NK-cell markers. This second report adds: For TCR beta, cDNA was produced by 5'RACE template switching with UMIs.

The sample here was CD8+ T cells sorted from PBMCs, taken 11 to 12 days after vaccination. The receptors here all came from a man aged 45 to 65 who received an inactivated influenza vaccine.

The chain links TRBV24-1 to TRBJ2-3; 9 nucleotides line up with TRBD1. V lost 7 bases and J lost 10; bases outside the gene matches: 8. The length of the CDR3 is 13 residues. CDR1 KGHDR and CDR2 SFDVKD come from the germline V gene. CDR3: CATRNRGQPSQYF. DNA of the CDR3: TGTGCCACCAGAAACAGGGGGCAACCCTCGCAGTATTTT.

This clonotype is medium-sized by share. The chain carries TRBV6-2 or TRBV6-3 and TRBJ1-1; no clear D. V was cut by 5 bases and J by 4 bases, with 11 bases left in between. CDR1 and CDR2 from the germline V gene are MNHEY and SVGEGT. This CDR3 is 13 amino acids long. This CDR3 reads CASSTDLGTEAFF. CDR3 nucleotide sequence: TGTGCCAGCAGTACGGATCTCGGCACTGAAGCTTTCTTT.

V and J are TRBV7-9 and TRBJ2-5; possibly TRBD1 or TRBD2 for D (5 bases each). The CDR3 consists of 15 residues. Trimming took off 5 bases at V and 2 bases at J, with 15 bases between the two ends. CDR1 and CDR2 (germline): SEHNR, FQNEAQ (reference sequence). CDR3 in amino acids: CASSPLGGEQETQYF. The CDR3 DNA reads as TGTGCCAGCAGCCCCCTTGGGGGAGAGCAAGAGACCCAGTACTTC.

The chain employs TRBV5-1 and TRBJ2-1; 10 nucleotides align to TRBD2. This CDR3 has 17 residues. Germline-derived CDR1 and CDR2 are SGHRS and YFSETQ. With 1 base clipped from V and 7 bases from J, the junction kept 11 bases outside the gene matches. Here the CDR3 reads CASSLTGSSGGANEQFF. CDR3 nucleotides: TGCGCCAGCAGCTTGACGGGATCGAGCGGGGGGGCAAATGAGCAGTTCTTC.

This clonotype was observed a few times. This chain connects TRBV29-1 to TRBJ2-7; 9 nucleotides agree with TRBD2. The germline CDR1 and CDR2 sequences are SQVTM and ANQGSEA. V dropped 6 bases and J dropped 5; count of bases not matched to a gene: 11. The CDR3 loop spans 14 amino acids. CDR3 sequence: CSVGGSGSADEQYF. CDR3 nucleotides: TGCAGCGTGGGGGGTAGCGGGAGCGCCGACGAGCAGTACTTC.

This clonotype is medium-sized within its sample. The chain has TRBV29-1 and TRBJ2-7; D remains unclear. The V end lost 2 bases, the J end lost 1 base, and 15 bases lay between the germline ends. The CDR3 is made up of 15 amino acids. The germline CDR1 and CDR2 sequences are SQVTM and ANQGSEA. CDR3 sequence (DNA): TGCAGCGTTGAAAGGGTAAGGGATAAGTCCTACGAGCAGTACTTC. Protein: CSVERVRDKSYEQYF.

In this sample, this clonotype turned up a few times. The chain carries TRBV20-1 and TRBJ2-1; 11 positions agree with TRBD2. Per germline, CDR1 DFQATT and CDR2 SNEGSKA (reference sequence). V dropped 6 bases and J dropped 4; count of bases not matched to a gene: 8. CDR3 length equals 15 residues. This CDR3 is CSATKLAGAYNEQFF. In DNA, the CDR3 is TGCAGTGCAACGAAACTAGCGGGAGCTTACAATGAGCAGTTCTTC.

This clonotype has a handful of counts. This chain uses TRBV15 with TRBJ2-1; D perhaps matches TRBD2 (6 bases). The CDR3 loop spans 15 amino acids. V was shortened by 8 bases and J by 2 bases, with 16 bases between the two germline ends. The germline V gene encodes CDR1 LNHNV and CDR2 YYDKDF (reference sequence). CDR3 DNA: TGTGCCACCGCGGAAACGGGAGTCGCCTACAATGAGCAGTTCTTC. Amino acid sequence: CATAETGVAYNEQFF.

The rearrangement uses TRBV15 and TRBJ2-7; 9 bases match TRBD1. The germline gives CDR1 LNHNV, CDR2 YYDKDF (reference sequence). The CDR3 loop spans 14 amino acids. The junction had 7 bases not matched to a gene; V was cut back by 5 bases and J by 5 bases. The CDR3 DNA reads as TGTGCCACCAGCTTTAACAGGGGGCTAGACGAGCAGTACTTC. Translating it yields CATSFNRGLDEQYF.

This clonotype appeared many times. The chain carries TRBV6-5 and TRBJ2-2; D could derive from TRBD1 or TRBD2 (5 bases each). V lost 0 bases, J lost 8 bases, and 10 bases lay in between. Germline CDR1 is MNHEY and CDR2 is SVGAGI. The CDR3 runs 14 residues. The CDR3 sequence is CASSYSVGEGELFF. The DNA for the CDR3 is TGTGCCAGCAGTTACTCGGTGGGGGAGGGGGAGCTGTTTTTT.

The chain has TRBV4-3 and TRBJ2-6, with no clear D. Germline V gene sequence: CDR1 LGHNA, CDR2 YSLEER. V shed 1 base and J shed 0 bases, with 4 bases lying between them. The CDR3 has 15 residues. Written as DNA, the CDR3 is TGCGCCAGCAGCCAAGTAGGCTCTGGGGCCAACGTCCTGACTTTC. It translates to CASSQVGSGANVLTF.

This clonotype came up many times. This chain connects TRBV20-1 to TRBJ2-7; D call uncertain. The CDR3 totals 13 residues. With 0 bases removed from V and 3 bases from J, the gap between germline ends came to 9 bases. CDR1 and CDR2 (germline): DFQATT, SNEGSKA (reference sequence). CDR3: CSARDLSSYEQYF. DNA of the CDR3: TGCAGTGCTAGAGATCTTAGCAGCTACGAGCAGTACTTC.

The chain uses TRBV9 and TRBJ1-6; D not resolved. V was clipped by 0 bases and J by 10 bases, with 8 bases between them. CDR3 length equals 13 residues. Looked up from germline, CDR1 is SGDLS and CDR2 is YYNGEE. CDR3 region: CASSVALKSPLHF. In DNA form, the CDR3 reads TGTGCCAGCAGCGTAGCTTTAAAGTCACCCCTCCACTTT. Using reference TRBV9 and TRBJ1-6 for the parts outside the CDR3, the full variable domain is DSGVTQTPKHLITATGQRVTLRCSPRSGDLSVYWYQQSLDQGLQFLIQYYNGEERAKGNILERFSAQQFPDLHSELNLSSLELGDSALYFCASSVALKSPLHFGNGTRLTVT.

This clonotype was observed a handful of times. This chain uses TRBV6-1 with TRBJ2-4, with unresolved D. Germline CDR1 and CDR2: MNHNS and SASEGT. The ends were cut back, 0 bases at V and 3 bases at J, with 15 bases in the middle. The length of the CDR3 is 17 residues. This chain's CDR3 is CASSEAAFGSHKNIQYF. The CDR3 DNA reads TGTGCCAGCAGTGAAGCGGCCTTTGGTAGTCACAAAAACATTCAGTACTTC.

This clonotype turned up a few times. The chain links TRBV5-1 to TRBJ2-7; D may be TRBD2 (6 bases). The CDR3 contains 14 residues. V was shortened by 3 bases and J by 6 bases, with 16 bases between the two germline ends. CDR1 and CDR2 (germline): SGHRS, YFSETQ. CDR3 nucleotides: TGCGCCAGCAGCTGGGAGGTAGGGGTAGGCGAGCAGTACTTC. Translation gives CASSWEVGVGEQYF.

The chain recombines TRBV18 with TRBJ2-3; weak D call: TRBD1 (5 bases). CDR1 KGHSH and CDR2 LQKENI come from the germline V gene. CDR3 length: 16 residues. Trimming cost V 2 bases and J 4 bases, with 16 bases left between them. The CDR3 sequence is CASSPVGSGLADTQYF. The CDR3 DNA follows: TGTGCCAGCTCACCAGTTGGTTCAGGGTTGGCAGATACGCAGTATTTT.

This clonotype was detected only a few times. This chain joins TRBV9 and TRBJ2-7; D may be TRBD2 (6 bases). V was pared by 3 bases and J by 4 bases, with 14 bases between. CDR1 SGDLS and CDR2 YYNGEE come from the germline V gene. CDR3 length: 14 amino acids. Here the CDR3 reads CASSAEEGMYEQYF. The DNA for the CDR3 is TGTGCCAGCAGCGCAGAGGAGGGTATGTACGAGCAGTACTTC.

This clonotype was picked up many times. The gene calls are TRBV29-1 and TRBJ2-7; D may be TRBD2 (5 bases). The germline CDR1 and CDR2 sequences are SQVTM and ANQGSEA. The ends were cut back, 6 bases at V and 5 bases at J, with 20 bases in the middle. The CDR3 spans 14 residues. CDR3 sequence reads: CSVEVGDPGHEQYF. CDR3 DNA sequence: TGCAGCGTGGAGGTCGGAGACCCAGGCCACGAGCAGTACTTC.